These T cell receptor beta chains were read from a single sample in a study of blood T cell repertoires in COVID-19. Measured with immunoSEQ multiplex PCR; TCRdb has only the in-frame clones, and not every one. The data show around 270,000 clones, more than 85% seen once. Sequenced sample: peripheral blood. The receptors originated from a woman aged 55-69 years with COVID-19, enrolled during active disease. Both conserved end residues are part of each CDR3. The D gene is left open where the match is weak. Size is stated for part of the rows, as once, few or many counts, or as a class when the clone is expanded.

clone_size: .
j_call: TRBJ2-3
v_call: TRBV11-1
d_call: .
cdr3_nt: TGTGCCAGCAGGATCGGCGGGGAAAGCACAGATACGCAGTATTTT
cdr3_aa: CASRIGGESTDTQYF

clone_size: .
j_call: TRBJ1-2
v_call: TRBV3-1/TRBV3-2
d_call: TRBD1
cdr3_nt: TGTGCCAGCAGCGTACAGGGGGCTGCTGGCTACACCTTC
cdr3_aa: CASSVQGAAGYTF

clone_size: .
j_call: TRBJ2-3
v_call: TRBV7-3
d_call: .
cdr3_nt: TGTGCCAGCAGCTTAGGGCCTATCAGGGCAGATACGCAGTATTTT
cdr3_aa: CASSLGPIRADTQYF

clone_size: .
j_call: TRBJ2-2
v_call: TRBV6-2/TRBV6-3
d_call: TRBD1
cdr3_nt: TGTGCCAGCAGTTACGAACCGGGACAGGGGGTGTGGACCGGGGAGCTGTTTTTT
cdr3_aa: CASSYEPGQGVWTGELFF

clone_size: once
j_call: TRBJ2-3
v_call: TRBV6-1
d_call: .
cdr3_nt: TGTGCCAGCAGTGAAGGGGTGGGAGGATTTTCAGATACGCAGTATTTT
cdr3_aa: CASSEGVGGFSDTQYF

clone_size: few
j_call: TRBJ2-6
v_call: TRBV3-1/TRBV3-2
d_call: .
cdr3_nt: TGTGCCAGCAGCCCAATCTCTGGGGCCAACGTCCTGACTTTC
cdr3_aa: CASSPISGANVLTF

clone_size: few
j_call: TRBJ2-1
v_call: TRBV5-1
d_call: TRBD2
cdr3_nt: TGCGCCAGCAGCCGATACTCCCCCAGCGGGGCCCTCAGCTCCTACAATGAGCAGTTCTTC
cdr3_aa: CASSRYSPSGALSSYNEQFF

clone_size: .
j_call: TRBJ1-6
v_call: TRBV6-6
d_call: .
cdr3_nt: TGTGCCAGCAGTTATTCAGGACAGAAGGACTCACCCCTCCACTTT
cdr3_aa: CASSYSGQKDSPLHF

clone_size: .
j_call: TRBJ1-2
v_call: TRBV28
d_call: .
cdr3_nt: TGTGCCAGCAGTTTAGGTCAGTTTTATCATGGCTACACCTTC
cdr3_aa: CASSLGQFYHGYTF

clone_size: many
j_call: TRBJ2-2
v_call: TRBV9
d_call: TRBD2
cdr3_nt: TGTGCCAGCAGTACTAGCGGGACTACCGGGGAGCTGTTTTTT
cdr3_aa: CASSTSGTTGELFF